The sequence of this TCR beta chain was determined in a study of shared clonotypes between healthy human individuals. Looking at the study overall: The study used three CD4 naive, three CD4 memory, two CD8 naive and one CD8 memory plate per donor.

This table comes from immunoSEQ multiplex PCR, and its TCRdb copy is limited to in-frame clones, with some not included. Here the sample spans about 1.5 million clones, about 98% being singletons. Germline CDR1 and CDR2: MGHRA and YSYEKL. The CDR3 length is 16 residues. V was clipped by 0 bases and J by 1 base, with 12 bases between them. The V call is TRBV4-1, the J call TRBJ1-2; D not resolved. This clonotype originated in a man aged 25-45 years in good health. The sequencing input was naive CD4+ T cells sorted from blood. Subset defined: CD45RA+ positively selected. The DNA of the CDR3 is TGCGCCAGCAGCCAAGATCCCCCAGAAAGTAACTATGGCTACACCTTC. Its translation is CASSQDPPESNYGYTF.